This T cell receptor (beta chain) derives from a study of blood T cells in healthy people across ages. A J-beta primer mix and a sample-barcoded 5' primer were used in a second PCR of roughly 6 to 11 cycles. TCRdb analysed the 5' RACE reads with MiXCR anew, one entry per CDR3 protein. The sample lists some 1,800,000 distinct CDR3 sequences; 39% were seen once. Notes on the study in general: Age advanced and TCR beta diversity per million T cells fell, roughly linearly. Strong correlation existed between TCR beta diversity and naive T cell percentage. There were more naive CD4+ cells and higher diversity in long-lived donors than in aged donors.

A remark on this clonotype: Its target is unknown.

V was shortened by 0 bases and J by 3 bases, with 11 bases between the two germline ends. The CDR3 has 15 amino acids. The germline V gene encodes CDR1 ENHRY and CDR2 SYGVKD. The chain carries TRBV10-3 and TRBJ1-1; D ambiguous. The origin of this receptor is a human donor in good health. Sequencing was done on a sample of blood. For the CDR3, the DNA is TGTGCCATCAGTGAGTCAAGCCCCGGGGACACTGAAGCTTTCTTT. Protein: CAISESSPGDTEAFF.